This is a list of T cell receptor beta chains from one sample in a study of blood T cell repertoires in COVID-19. The assay was immunoSEQ multiplex PCR, and TCRdb's table has in-frame clones only and misses some. The repertoire holds about 200,000 clones, with about 86% as singletons. The specimen was PBMCs or T cells enriched from blood (not recorded which). These receptor sequences come from a woman aged 35 to 49 with acute COVID-19. The CDR3 runs from the conserved cysteine through the conserved F or W. D genes are given only for firm matches. Where a row states a size, it is once, few, many or the class of an expanded clone; other rows omit it.

j_gene: TRBJ1-5; len: 17; abundance: -; d_gene: TRBD1; v_gene: TRBV28; CDR3nt: TGTGCCAGCAGTAATCCCCCCAGGACAGGGGGCGATCAGCCCCAGCATTTT; CDR3aa: CASSNPPRTGGDQPQHF
j_gene: TRBJ2-3; len: 13; abundance: -; d_gene: -; v_gene: TRBV24-1; CDR3nt: TGTGCCTCGGGGGTCCCTGGTACAGATACGCAGTATTTT; CDR3aa: CASGVPGTDTQYF
j_gene: TRBJ1-1; len: 14; abundance: -; d_gene: TRBD1; v_gene: TRBV15; CDR3nt: TGTGCCACCAGCGGTCGGGACAGACACACTGAAGCTTTCTTT; CDR3aa: CATSGRDRHTEAFF
j_gene: TRBJ2-1; len: 17; abundance: -; d_gene: TRBD2; v_gene: TRBV3-1/TRBV3-2; CDR3nt: TGTGCCAGCAGCCAAGATAGGGCGGGAGGCCACTACAATGAGCAGTTCTTC; CDR3aa: CASSQDRAGGHYNEQFF
j_gene: TRBJ2-7; len: 16; abundance: -; d_gene: TRBD1; v_gene: TRBV3-1/TRBV3-2; CDR3nt: TGTGCCAGCAGCCATGACTGGACAGGGCCTGTCTACGAGCAGTACTTC; CDR3aa: CASSHDWTGPVYEQYF
j_gene: TRBJ1-5; len: 13; abundance: -; d_gene: -; v_gene: TRBV12-5; CDR3nt: -; CDR3aa: CASGLGGGTPSIF
j_gene: TRBJ2-7; len: 14; abundance: once; d_gene: -; v_gene: TRBV4-1; CDR3nt: TGCGCCAGCAGCCAAGCCGCTAGCTCCTACGAGCAGTACTTC; CDR3aa: CASSQAASSYEQYF
j_gene: TRBJ1-4; len: 14; abundance: -; d_gene: -; v_gene: TRBV5-1; CDR3nt: TGCGCCAGCAGCTTGGGGCGGACTAATGAAAAACTGTTTTTT; CDR3aa: CASSLGRTNEKLFF
j_gene: TRBJ2-1; len: 14; abundance: -; d_gene: TRBD2; v_gene: TRBV9; CDR3nt: TGTGCCAGCAGCGTAGTCACTAGCGACAATGAGCAGTTCTTC; CDR3aa: CASSVVTSDNEQFF
j_gene: TRBJ2-3; len: 11; abundance: -; d_gene: -; v_gene: TRBV28; CDR3nt: TGTGCCAGCACCAACCGGGATACGCAGTATTTT; CDR3aa: CASTNRDTQYF
j_gene: TRBJ1-2; len: 14; abundance: -; d_gene: TRBD1; v_gene: TRBV10-3; CDR3nt: TGTGCCATCGTGGGACAGGACGACAACTATGGCTACACCTTC; CDR3aa: CAIVGQDDNYGYTF
j_gene: TRBJ1-1; len: 14; abundance: -; d_gene: TRBD1; v_gene: TRBV5-8; CDR3nt: TGTGCCAGCAGCTTGGGGACAGGGAACACTGAAGCTTTCTTT; CDR3aa: CASSLGTGNTEAFF
j_gene: TRBJ1-2; len: 16; abundance: -; d_gene: TRBD1; v_gene: TRBV6-5; CDR3nt: TGTGCCAGCAGTTACTCCCACTCCCGACAGGGCAGGGGCTACACCTTC; CDR3aa: CASSYSHSRQGRGYTF
j_gene: TRBJ2-3; len: 15; abundance: -; d_gene: TRBD2; v_gene: TRBV5-1; CDR3nt: TGCGCCAGCACCCCAGTAGCGGGGTCCACAGATACGCAGTATTTT; CDR3aa: CASTPVAGSTDTQYF
j_gene: TRBJ2-1; len: 14; abundance: -; d_gene: TRBD1; v_gene: TRBV3-1/TRBV3-2; CDR3nt: TGTGCCAGCAGCCGGGACAGGGGGAAAAATGAGCAGTTCTTC; CDR3aa: CASSRDRGKNEQFF
j_gene: TRBJ2-5; len: 17; abundance: -; d_gene: TRBD1; v_gene: TRBV9; CDR3nt: TGTGCCAGCAGCGTAAGAAGGGGACAGGGAAACCAAGAGACCCAGTACTTC; CDR3aa: CASSVRRGQGNQETQYF
j_gene: TRBJ1-1; len: 12; abundance: -; d_gene: -; v_gene: TRBV28; CDR3nt: TGTGCCAGCAGTACCTCAATCGGTAAAGCTTTCTTT; CDR3aa: CASSTSIGKAFF
j_gene: TRBJ2-7; len: 15; abundance: -; d_gene: TRBD2; v_gene: TRBV9; CDR3nt: TGTGCCAGCAGCTTGACTAGCGGGAGCTCCTACGAGCAGTACTTC; CDR3aa: CASSLTSGSSYEQYF
j_gene: TRBJ2-7; len: 13; abundance: -; d_gene: -; v_gene: TRBV11-1; CDR3nt: TGTGCCAGCGGTCAGGGTAGCTCCTACGAGCAGTACTTC; CDR3aa: CASGQGSSYEQYF
j_gene: TRBJ1-6; len: 16; abundance: -; d_gene: -; v_gene: TRBV28; CDR3nt: TGTGCCAGCAGTCGCAGACAGAGCTCCTATAATTCACCCCTCCACTTT; CDR3aa: CASSRRQSSYNSPLHF
j_gene: TRBJ2-3; len: 14; abundance: many; d_gene: TRBD2; v_gene: TRBV19; CDR3nt: TGTGCCAGTAGTAGGACTAGCGGCACAGATACGCAGTATTTT; CDR3aa: CASSRTSGTDTQYF
j_gene: TRBJ1-1; len: 18; abundance: -; d_gene: -; v_gene: TRBV2; CDR3nt: TGTGCCAGCAGATTCTTTTTCAGGGGTAAACCACCGAACACTGAAGCTTTCTTT; CDR3aa: CASRFFFRGKPPNTEAFF
j_gene: TRBJ2-7; len: 13; abundance: -; d_gene: -; v_gene: TRBV6-5; CDR3nt: TGTGCCCATAACCGGGGGTCCGGCTACGAGCAGTACTTC; CDR3aa: CAHNRGSGYEQYF
j_gene: TRBJ1-2; len: 14; abundance: -; d_gene: -; v_gene: TRBV29-1; CDR3nt: TGCAGCGTTGGAGTGAGAAGGACAGCCTATGGCTACACCTTC; CDR3aa: CSVGVRRTAYGYTF
j_gene: TRBJ2-7; len: 14; abundance: -; d_gene: -; v_gene: TRBV27; CDR3nt: TGTGCCAGCAGCCCCAGGGGCTACTCCTACGAGCAGTACTTC; CDR3aa: CASSPRGYSYEQYF
j_gene: TRBJ1-1; len: 15; abundance: -; d_gene: -; v_gene: TRBV28; CDR3nt: TGTGCCAGCAGTTCCTTTAATCGGGGGTACACTGAAGCTTTCTTT; CDR3aa: CASSSFNRGYTEAFF
j_gene: TRBJ2-7; len: 16; abundance: -; d_gene: TRBD2; v_gene: TRBV6-5; CDR3nt: TGTGCCAGCAGTTCACAAAATCTAGCGGGAGGGTCTGAGCAGTACTTC; CDR3aa: CASSSQNLAGGSEQYF
j_gene: TRBJ1-1; len: 18; abundance: once; d_gene: -; v_gene: TRBV28; CDR3nt: TGTGCCAGCACCCCCGATCCCCCTAGGTTACGCGGGAACACTGAAGCTTTCTTT; CDR3aa: CASTPDPPRLRGNTEAFF
j_gene: TRBJ1-3; len: 14; abundance: -; d_gene: -; v_gene: TRBV27; CDR3nt: TGTGCCAGCAGTTCCCGAGACTCTGGAAACACCATATATTTT; CDR3aa: CASSSRDSGNTIYF
j_gene: TRBJ2-3; len: 15; abundance: once; d_gene: TRBD2; v_gene: TRBV28; CDR3nt: TGTGCCAGCAGCTACACGGCGGGAGTATTAGATACGCAGTATTTT; CDR3aa: CASSYTAGVLDTQYF
j_gene: TRBJ2-3; len: 14; abundance: -; d_gene: -; v_gene: TRBV7-2; CDR3nt: TGTGCCAGCAGCTCCCGGGTTAGCACAGATACGCAGTATTTT; CDR3aa: CASSSRVSTDTQYF
j_gene: TRBJ2-7; len: 13; abundance: -; d_gene: -; v_gene: TRBV27; CDR3nt: TGTGCCAGCAGTTTAGAGGCAGCTTACGAGCAGTACTTC; CDR3aa: CASSLEAAYEQYF
j_gene: TRBJ2-2; len: 15; abundance: -; d_gene: TRBD2; v_gene: TRBV24-1; CDR3nt: TGTGCCACCAGTGGGACTAGCGTGACGGGCGGGGAGCTGTTTTTT; CDR3aa: CATSGTSVTGGELFF
j_gene: TRBJ2-6; len: 16; abundance: -; d_gene: TRBD2; v_gene: TRBV4-1; CDR3nt: TGCGCCAGCAGCCAGGCCGGGGGGACTGGGGCCAACGTCCTGACTTTC; CDR3aa: CASSQAGGTGANVLTF
j_gene: TRBJ1-1; len: 14; abundance: -; d_gene: -; v_gene: TRBV5-1; CDR3nt: TGCGCCAGCAGCTTGGGGCAGTCGAACACTGAAGCTTTCTTT; CDR3aa: CASSLGQSNTEAFF
j_gene: TRBJ1-1; len: 15; abundance: once; d_gene: -; v_gene: TRBV4-3; CDR3nt: TGCGCCAGCAGCCAAGATCCGGGGGTGGGATCCCAAGCTTTCTTT; CDR3aa: CASSQDPGVGSQAFF
j_gene: TRBJ2-3; len: 15; abundance: -; d_gene: TRBD1; v_gene: TRBV10-3; CDR3nt: TGTGCCATCAGTGAGGGACAGGGGCGCACAGATACGCAGTATTTT; CDR3aa: CAISEGQGRTDTQYF
j_gene: TRBJ1-6; len: 18; abundance: -; d_gene: TRBD1; v_gene: TRBV6-6; CDR3nt: TGTGCCAGCAGTCGGGACAGGGGCGCCAGCTCCTATAATTCACCCCTCCACTTT; CDR3aa: CASSRDRGASSYNSPLHF
j_gene: TRBJ2-2; len: 18; abundance: -; d_gene: -; v_gene: TRBV21-1; CDR3nt: TGTGCCAGCAGTGGACTAGCGGGAGGGCTCTGGATCACCGGGGAGCTGTTTTTT; CDR3aa: CASSGLAGGLWITGELFF
j_gene: TRBJ1-5; len: 13; abundance: -; d_gene: -; v_gene: TRBV27; CDR3nt: TGTGCCAGCAGTTTAACACTAAATCAGCCCCAGCATTTT; CDR3aa: CASSLTLNQPQHF
j_gene: TRBJ2-2; len: 13; abundance: -; d_gene: -; v_gene: TRBV10-1; CDR3nt: TGCGCCAGCAGTGCCCCCTTAACCGGGGAGCTGTTTTTT; CDR3aa: CASSAPLTGELFF
j_gene: TRBJ2-7; len: 18; abundance: -; d_gene: TRBD2; v_gene: TRBV7-9; CDR3nt: TGTGCCAGCAGCACTCGGACTAGCGGGAGGGCCGGGCCCTACGAGCAGTACTTC; CDR3aa: CASSTRTSGRAGPYEQYF
j_gene: TRBJ2-7; len: 15; abundance: few; d_gene: TRBD2; v_gene: TRBV7-6; CDR3nt: TGTGCCAGCACCTTGTGGGCGGGAGACCCGGGGGAGCAGTACTTC; CDR3aa: CASTLWAGDPGEQYF